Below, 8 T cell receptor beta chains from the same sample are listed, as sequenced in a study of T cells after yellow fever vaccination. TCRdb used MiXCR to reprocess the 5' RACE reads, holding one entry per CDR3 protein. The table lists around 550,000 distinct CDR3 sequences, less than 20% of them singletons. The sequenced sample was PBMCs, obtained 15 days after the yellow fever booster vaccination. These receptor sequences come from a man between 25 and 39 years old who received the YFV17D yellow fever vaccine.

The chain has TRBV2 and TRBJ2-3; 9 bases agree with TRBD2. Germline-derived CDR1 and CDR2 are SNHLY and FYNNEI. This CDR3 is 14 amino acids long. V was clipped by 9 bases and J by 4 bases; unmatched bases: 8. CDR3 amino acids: CASKRAGGADTQYF. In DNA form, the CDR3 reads TGTGCCAGTAAACGGGCGGGAGGGGCAGATACGCAGTATTTT.

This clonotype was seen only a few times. In DNA, the CDR3 is TGTGCCAGCGGAGCAGGCCCAGAGACCCAGTACTTC. Protein sequence: CASGAGPETQYF. The rearrangement links TRBV6-1 to TRBJ2-5; the D is unclear. The V end was cut by 8 bases, the J end by 4 bases, with 11 bases between. Germline-derived CDR1 and CDR2 are MNHNS and SASEGT. The CDR3 loop spans 12 amino acids.

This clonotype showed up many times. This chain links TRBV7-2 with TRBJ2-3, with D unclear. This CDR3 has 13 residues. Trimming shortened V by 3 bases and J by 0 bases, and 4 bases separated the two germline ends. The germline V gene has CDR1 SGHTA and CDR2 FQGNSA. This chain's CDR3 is CASSFPSTDTQYF. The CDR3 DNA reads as TGTGCCAGCAGCTTTCCTAGCACAGATACGCAGTATTTT.

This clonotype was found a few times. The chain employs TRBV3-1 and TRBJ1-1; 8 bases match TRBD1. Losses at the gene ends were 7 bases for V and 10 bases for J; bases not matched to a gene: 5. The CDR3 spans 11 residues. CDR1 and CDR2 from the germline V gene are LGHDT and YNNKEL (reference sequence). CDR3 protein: CASTLRGRAFF. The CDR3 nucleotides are TGTGCCAGCACTCTCAGGGGGCGAGCTTTCTTT.

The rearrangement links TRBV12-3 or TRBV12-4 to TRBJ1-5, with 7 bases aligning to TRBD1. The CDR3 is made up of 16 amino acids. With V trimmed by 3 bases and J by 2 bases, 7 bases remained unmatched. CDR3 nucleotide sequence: TGTGCCAGCAGTTTGAGGGGGCTCTTAGGCAATCAGCCCCAGCATTTT. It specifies CASSLRGLLGNQPQHF.

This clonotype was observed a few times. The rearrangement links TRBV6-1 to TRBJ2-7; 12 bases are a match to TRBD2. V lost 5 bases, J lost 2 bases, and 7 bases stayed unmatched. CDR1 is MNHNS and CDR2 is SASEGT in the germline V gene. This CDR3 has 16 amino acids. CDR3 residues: CASSPGLAGITYEQYF. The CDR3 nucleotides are TGTGCCAGCAGTCCAGGACTAGCGGGAATCACCTACGAGCAGTACTTC.

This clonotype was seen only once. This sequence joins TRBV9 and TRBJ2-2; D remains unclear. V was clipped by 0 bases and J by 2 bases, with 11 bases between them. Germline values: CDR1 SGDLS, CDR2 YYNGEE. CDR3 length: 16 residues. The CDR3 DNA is TGTGCCAGCAGCGTAGTTGGCCGACCCAACACCGGGGAGCTGTTTTTT. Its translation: CASSVVGRPNTGELFF.

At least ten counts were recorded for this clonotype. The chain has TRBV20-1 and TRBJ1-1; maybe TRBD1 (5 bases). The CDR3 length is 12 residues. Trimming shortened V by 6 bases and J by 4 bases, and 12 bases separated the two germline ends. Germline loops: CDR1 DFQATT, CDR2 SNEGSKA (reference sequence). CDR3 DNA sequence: TGCAGTGCCGGGGGGGGTAGCACTGAAGCTTTCTTT. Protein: CSAGGGSTEAFF.